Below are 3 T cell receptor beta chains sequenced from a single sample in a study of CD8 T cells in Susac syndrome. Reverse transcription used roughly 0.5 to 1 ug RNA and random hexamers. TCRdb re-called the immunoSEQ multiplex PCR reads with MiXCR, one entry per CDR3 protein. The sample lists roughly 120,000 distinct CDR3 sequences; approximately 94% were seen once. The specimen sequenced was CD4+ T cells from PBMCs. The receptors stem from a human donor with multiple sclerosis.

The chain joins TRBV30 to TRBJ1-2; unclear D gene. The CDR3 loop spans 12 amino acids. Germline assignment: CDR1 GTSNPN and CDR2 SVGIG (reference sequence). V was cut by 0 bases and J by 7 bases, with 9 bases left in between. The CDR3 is CAWSVLLSGYTF. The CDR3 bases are TGTGCCTGGAGTGTCCTCCTTTCTGGCTACACCTTC.

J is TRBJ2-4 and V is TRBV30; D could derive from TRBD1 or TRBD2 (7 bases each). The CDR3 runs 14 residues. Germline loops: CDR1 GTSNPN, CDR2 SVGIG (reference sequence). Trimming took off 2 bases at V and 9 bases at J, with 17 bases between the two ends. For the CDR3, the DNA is TGTGCCTGGAGTATGAACAGGGGAGGGGGCATTCAGTACTTC. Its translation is CAWSMNRGGGIQYF.

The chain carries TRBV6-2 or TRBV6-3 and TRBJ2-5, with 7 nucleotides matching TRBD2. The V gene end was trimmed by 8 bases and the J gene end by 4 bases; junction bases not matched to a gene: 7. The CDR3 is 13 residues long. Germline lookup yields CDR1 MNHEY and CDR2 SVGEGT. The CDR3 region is CASGRARGETQYF. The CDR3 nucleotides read TGTGCCAGCGGGAGGGCCCGGGGAGAGACCCAGTACTTC.